This T cell receptor beta chain is drawn from a study of patients and donors after allogeneic stem cell transplantation. V shed 5 bases, J shed 0 bases, and the junction held 5 bases outside the gene matches. The germline gives CDR1 SEHNR, CDR2 FQNEAQ (reference sequence). The CDR3 extends over 15 amino acids. Using its own MiXCR run on the RT-PCR reads, TCRdb lists one record per CDR3 protein. The sample yields under 200,000 distinct CDR3 sequences, over 25% seen once. Sequencing was done on a sample of blood, either unsorted or a sorted T cell fraction (not recorded which). The chain is built from TRBV7-9 and TRBJ1-1; 8 nucleotides match TRBD1. This TCR was sampled from a human donor who was either an allogeneic HSCT recipient or a stem cell or donor lymphocyte infusion donor (not recorded which). It is not recorded whose cells these are; they may come from a transplant donor. The CDR3 sequence is CASSRQGTMNTEAFF. CDR3 in DNA: TGTGCCAGCAGCAGACAGGGGACCATGAACACTGAAGCTTTCTTT.